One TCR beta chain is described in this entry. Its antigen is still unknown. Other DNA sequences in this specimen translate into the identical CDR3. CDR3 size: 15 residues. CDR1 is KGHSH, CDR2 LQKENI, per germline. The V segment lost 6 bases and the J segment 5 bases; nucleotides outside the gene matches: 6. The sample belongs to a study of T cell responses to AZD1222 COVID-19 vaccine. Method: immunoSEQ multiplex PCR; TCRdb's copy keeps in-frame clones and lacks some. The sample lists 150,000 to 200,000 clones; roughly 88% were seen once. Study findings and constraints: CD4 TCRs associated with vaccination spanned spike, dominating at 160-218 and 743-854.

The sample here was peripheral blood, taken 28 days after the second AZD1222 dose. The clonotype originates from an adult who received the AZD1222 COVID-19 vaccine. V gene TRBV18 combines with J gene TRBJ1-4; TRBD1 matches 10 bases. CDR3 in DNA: TGTGCCAGCTCTCTTCCGGGACAGGGGAATGAAAAACTGTTTTTT. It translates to CASSLPGQGNEKLFF.